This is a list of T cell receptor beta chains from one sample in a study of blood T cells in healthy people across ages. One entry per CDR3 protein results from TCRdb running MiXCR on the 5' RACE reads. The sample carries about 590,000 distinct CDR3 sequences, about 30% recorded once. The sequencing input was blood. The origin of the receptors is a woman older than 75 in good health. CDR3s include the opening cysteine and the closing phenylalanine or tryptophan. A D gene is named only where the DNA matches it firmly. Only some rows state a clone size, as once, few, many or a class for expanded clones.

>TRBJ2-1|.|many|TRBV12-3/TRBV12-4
TGTGCCAGCAGTTTGGCAGGGGACTCCTACAATGAGCAGTTCTTC
CASSLAGDSYNEQFF
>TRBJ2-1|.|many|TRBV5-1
TGCGCCAGCAGCTTGACAGCGAAGGGGTTGGGTGAGCAGTTCTTC
CASSLTAKGLGEQFF
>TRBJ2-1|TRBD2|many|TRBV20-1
TGCAGTGCTGGAACGGGGGGGGATCGCAATGAGCAGTTCTTC
CSAGTGGDRNEQFF
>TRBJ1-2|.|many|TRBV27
TGTGCCAGCAGTTTATCGCGCGCTAACTATGGCTACACCTTC
CASSLSRANYGYTF
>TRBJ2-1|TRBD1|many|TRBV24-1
TGTGCCACCAGTGATCCCCGGCCAGGGGGTGGTAATGAGCAGTTCTTC
CATSDPRPGGGNEQFF
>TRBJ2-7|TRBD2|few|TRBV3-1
TGTGCCAGCAGCCAAGATCTTGCTAGCGGGGGATCCTACAATGAGCAGTACTTC
CASSQDLASGGSYNEQYF
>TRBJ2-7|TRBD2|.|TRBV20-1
TGCAGTGCTCACCCCGGGACTAGCAGGGACGAGCAGTACTTC
CSAHPGTSRDEQYF
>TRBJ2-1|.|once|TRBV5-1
TGCGCCAGCAGCTTGGTAACTGTAATCAATGAGCAGTTCTTC
CASSLVTVINEQFF
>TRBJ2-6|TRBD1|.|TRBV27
TGTGCCACCCTAGGCAGACAGGGCCCTGGGGCCAACGTCCTGACTTTC
CATLGRQGPGANVLTF
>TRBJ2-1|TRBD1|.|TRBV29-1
TGCAGCGCTGCCGATACCGGGACAGTGAGTTACAATGAGCAGTTCTTC
CSAADTGTVSYNEQFF
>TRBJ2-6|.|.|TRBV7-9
TGTGCCAGCAGCTCTACAAACTCTGGGGCCAACGTCCTGACTTTC
CASSSTNSGANVLTF
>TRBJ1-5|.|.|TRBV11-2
TGTGCCAGCAGCCTCCTCGCTAGCAATCAGCCCCAGCATTTT
CASSLLASNQPQHF
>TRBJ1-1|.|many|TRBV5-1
TGCGCCAGCAGCCCTGCCGGGGGACAACCTAACACTGAAGCTTTCTTT
CASSPAGGQPNTEAFF
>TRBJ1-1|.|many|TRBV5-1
TGCGCCAGCAGCCAAAGCAGGGCGAACACTGAAGCTTTCTTT
CASSQSRANTEAFF
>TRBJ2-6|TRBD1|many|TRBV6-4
TGTGCCAGCAGTGACTCAACAGGGGCAAGGTCCGGGGCCAACGTCCTGACTTTC
CASSDSTGARSGANVLTF
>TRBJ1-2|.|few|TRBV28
TGTGCCAGCAGTTTACCCCCAATGGGGAACTATGGCTACACCTTC
CASSLPPMGNYGYTF
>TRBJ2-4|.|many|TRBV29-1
TGCAGCGTTGAAATCGCTAGAGCCCTAGCCAAAAACATTCAGTACTTC
CSVEIARALAKNIQYF
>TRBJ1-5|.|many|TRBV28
TGTGCCAGCAGCCTGTGGAATAGCAATCAGCCCCAGCATTTT
CASSLWNSNQPQHF